Listed below are T cell receptor beta chains from one sample, sequenced in a study of cytomegalovirus exposure and HLA in healthy donors. Produced via immunoSEQ multiplex PCR; TCRdb's table is partial and in-frame only. Here the sample spans around 160,000 clones, 60% to 80% being singletons. Sequencing input: PBMCs. The receptors shown here come from a woman between 40 and 55 years old in good health and CMV-seropositive. The CDR3 runs from the conserved cysteine through the conserved F or W. The order of the fields is clone size, V gene, D gene, J gene, CDR3 protein, CDR3 DNA. The D gene is left open where the match is weak. Size tells how often a clone was seen (once, few, many) or the class of an expanded clone, and some rows leave it out.

-	TRBV6-4	TRBD1	TRBJ1-1	CASSAGQGPMNTEAFF	TGTGCCAGCAGTGCTGGACAGGGTCCAATGAACACTGAAGCTTTCTTT
once	TRBV28	TRBD1	TRBJ1-2	CASESPGGYWDGYTF	TGTGCCTCCGAATCCCCAGGGGGCTACTGGGATGGCTACACCTTC
once	TRBV7-3	-	TRBJ2-2	CASSVQGFTGELFF	TGTGCCAGCAGCGTACAGGGATTCACCGGGGAGCTGTTTTTT
-	TRBV2	-	TRBJ2-3	CASLGLSTDTQYF	TGTGCCAGCCTCGGACTGAGCACAGATACGCAGTATTTT
-	TRBV10-3	-	TRBJ2-5	CAISGSAGMETQYF	TGTGCCATCAGTGGATCGGCAGGGATGGAGACCCAGTACTTC
once	TRBV18	TRBD1	TRBJ2-7	CASSPLGTAAYEQYF	TGTGCCAGCTCACCACTTGGGACAGCCGCGTACGAGCAGTACTTC
few	TRBV7-2	TRBD2	TRBJ2-3	CASSLAYSGSQASTDTQYF	TGTGCCAGCAGCTTAGCTTATAGCGGGAGCCAGGCTAGCACAGATACGCAGTATTTT
-	TRBV7-9	TRBD1	TRBJ1-1	CASSRGQGARDTEAFF	TGTGCCAGCAGCCGAGGACAGGGGGCGCGGGACACTGAAGCTTTCTTT
-	TRBV6-6	TRBD1	TRBJ2-7	CASGKARGLDEQYF	TGTGCCAGCGGAAAGGCCAGGGGGCTCGACGAGCAGTACTTC
once	TRBV15	-	TRBJ2-5	CATSRGGDKQETQYF	TGTGCCACCAGCAGGGGCGGGGATAAACAAGAGACCCAGTACTTC
-	TRBV7-9	-	TRBJ2-7	CASSSALDTTYEQYF	TGTGCCAGCAGTTCAGCTTTAGACACAACCTACGAGCAGTACTTC
-	TRBV4-1	TRBD1	TRBJ1-2	CASSPRDSPGGTNYGYTF	TGCGCCAGCAGCCCACGGGACAGCCCAGGCGGAACTAACTATGGCTACACCTTC
-	TRBV28	-	TRBJ2-1	CASAGTRSESPYNEQFF	TGTGCCAGCGCCGGGACTCGCTCCGAGTCTCCCTACAATGAGCAGTTCTTC
-	TRBV6-5	TRBD1	TRBJ1-6	CASSPGGSPLHF	TGTGCCAGCAGTCCAGGGGGCTCACCCCTCCACTTT
-	TRBV18	-	TRBJ2-4	CASSPLAGSLIQYF	TGTGCCAGCTCACCATTGGCAGGCTCCCTCATTCAGTACTTC
-	TRBV6-6	-	TRBJ2-3	CASTPRGTSTDTQYF	TGTGCCAGCACCCCCCGGGGGACTAGCACAGATACGCAGTATTTT
-	TRBV19	TRBD2	TRBJ2-1	CASSELAGGPSGQFF	TGTGCCAGTAGTGAACTAGCGGGAGGGCCCTCGGGGCAGTTCTTC
few	TRBV25-1	TRBD2	TRBJ2-1	CASRRAGPINEQFF	TGTGCCAGCAGGAGAGCGGGACCTATCAATGAGCAGTTCTTC
-	TRBV27	TRBD2	TRBJ2-7	CASSLSFSGRAAYEQYF	TGTGCCAGCAGTTTATCGTTTAGCGGGAGGGCCGCGTACGAGCAGTACTTC
-	TRBV27	-	TRBJ2-7	CASSLDRLGRYEQYF	TGTGCCAGCAGTTTAGACAGGTTGGGGAGATACGAGCAGTACTTC
once	TRBV18	-	TRBJ1-5	CASSPTGGVSQPQHF	TGTGCCAGCTCACCAACGGGGGGCGTTAGTCAGCCCCAGCATTTT
-	TRBV18	TRBD1	TRBJ1-5	CASSRTGGPQPQHF	TGTGCCAGCTCGAGGACAGGGGGTCCTCAGCCCCAGCATTTT
-	TRBV2	TRBD1	TRBJ1-4	CASSGTGVTNEKLFF	TGTGCCAGCAGTGGGACAGGGGTTACGAATGAAAAACTGTTTTTT
-	TRBV6-6	-	TRBJ1-3	CASSYSRQVKRNTIYF	TGTGCCAGCAGTTACTCCCGACAGGTCAAAAGAAACACCATATATTTT
-	TRBV4-3	TRBD2	TRBJ2-1	CASSRSPLTSGRYNEQFF	TGCGCCAGCAGCCGAAGCCCCTTGACTAGCGGGAGATACAATGAGCAGTTCTTC
few	TRBV7-3	TRBD2	TRBJ2-3	CASSPSGRVADTQYF	TGTGCCAGCAGTCCCAGCGGGAGGGTGGCAGATACGCAGTATTTT
-	TRBV5-4	TRBD2	TRBJ2-4	CASSPRLAGGVRNIQYF	TGTGCCAGCAGCCCCAGACTAGCGGGAGGGGTCAGAAACATTCAGTACTTC
-	TRBV7-9	-	TRBJ2-1	CASSKQTGTLQRDEQFF	TGTGCCAGCAGCAAGCAAACCGGGACTCTCCAACGGGATGAGCAGTTCTTC
-	TRBV19	-	TRBJ2-2	CASSMYGGRVTGELFF	TGTGCCAGTAGTATGTATGGAGGACGGGTCACCGGGGAGCTGTTTTTT
-	TRBV20-1	TRBD1	TRBJ1-4	CSAGQGEKLFF	TGCAGTGCTGGACAGGGAGAAAAACTGTTTTTT
-	TRBV9	TRBD1	TRBJ2-7	CASSVGPGGPYEQYF	TGTGCCAGCAGCGTAGGACCAGGGGGCCCCTACGAGCAGTACTTC
-	TRBV5-1	TRBD1	TRBJ2-7	CASQNTGTGLSYEQYF	TGCGCCAGCCAAAACACCGGGACAGGGTTGTCCTACGAGCAGTACTTC
-	TRBV30	TRBD2	TRBJ2-1	CAWSVRDYNNEQFF	TGTGCCTGGAGTGTCCGGGACTACAACAATGAGCAGTTCTTC
-	TRBV28	TRBD2	TRBJ2-2	CASNSPGGSTGELFF	TGTGCCAGCAACTCCCCGGGGGGGTCCACCGGGGAGCTGTTTTTT
-	TRBV5-4	-	TRBJ2-1	CASSLDTGREQFF	TGTGCCAGCAGCTTGGATACTGGGCGTGAGCAGTTCTTC
-	TRBV27	TRBD1	TRBJ1-2	CASSLSSGTGHGYTF	TGTGCCAGCAGTTTATCGAGTGGGACAGGGCATGGCTACACCTTC
few	TRBV7-8	TRBD2	TRBJ2-3	CASSNTGGAASTDTQYF	TGTGCCAGCAGCAATACGGGGGGAGCCGCTAGCACAGATACGCAGTATTTT
once	TRBV30	-	TRBJ2-5	CAWSVGDQETQYF	TGTGCCTGGAGTGTTGGAGACCAAGAGACCCAGTACTTC
-	TRBV27	TRBD1	TRBJ1-2	CASSTTGTVTYGYTF	TGTGCCAGCAGTACCACCGGGACAGTAACATATGGCTACACCTTC
-	TRBV2	-	TRBJ1-5	CASGYSPQLQHF	TGTGCCAGCGGTTACAGTCCTCAGCTCCAGCATTTT
-	TRBV18	TRBD1	TRBJ1-5	CASSQQGHSNQPQHF	TGTGCCAGCTCACAACAGGGGCACAGCAATCAGCCCCAGCATTTT
once	TRBV18	-	TRBJ2-3	CASSSGHPDTQYF	TGTGCCAGCTCATCAGGACATCCAGATACGCAGTATTTT
-	TRBV7-2	TRBD1	TRBJ2-2	CASRPGQISARSGELFF	TGTGCCAGCAGACCGGGACAGATCTCCGCCCGCTCCGGGGAGCTGTTTTTT
few	TRBV28	-	TRBJ1-2	CASRQGETTNYGYTF	TGTGCCAGCAGACAGGGTGAAACTACTAACTATGGCTACACCTTC
-	TRBV4-1	-	TRBJ1-1	CASSPTGVPEAFF	TGCGCCAGCAGCCCGACGGGGGTCCCTGAAGCTTTCTTT
-	TRBV29-1	-	TRBJ2-7	CSVEDPGGKNYEQYF	TGCAGCGTTGAAGATCCTGGCGGGAAGAACTACGAGCAGTACTTC
-	TRBV2	-	TRBJ1-1	CASSRGGRRNTEAFF	TGTGCCAGCAGCCGGGGGGGAAGGAGGAACACTGAAGCTTTCTTT
once	TRBV28	-	TRBJ1-5	CASSLRGYNQPQHF	TGTGCCAGCAGTCTCAGAGGCTACAATCAGCCCCAGCATTTT
-	TRBV21-1	-	TRBJ2-7	CASSNRGHSYEQYF	TGTGCCAGCAGCAATCGAGGACACTCCTACGAGCAGTACTTC